A single sample gave rise to the 26 T cell receptor beta chains below, sequenced in a study of graft-versus-host responses after intestinal transplantation. Clones were read by immunoSEQ multiplex PCR, and TCRdb kept only the in-frame ones, dropping some. The sample has 10,000 to 15,000 clones, 30% seen once; the top ten hold approximately 2.9%. Irradiated, violet-dye-labeled stimulators (approximately 200,000) were plated alongside approximately 200,000 CFSE-labeled responders. The sample here was alloreactive CD8+ T cells from a mixed lymphocyte reaction culture, taken before intestinal transplant. Noted subset: CFSE-low proliferating T cells sorted from roughly six-day pre-transplant mixed lymphocyte reaction (GvH or HvG direction). These receptors were taken from a human patient who received an intestinal transplant.

This clone appeared a few times. The chain has TRBV7-9 and TRBJ1-6; 10 bases fit TRBD1. The germline V gene encodes CDR1 SEHNR and CDR2 FQNEAQ (reference sequence). Trimming cost V 1 base and J 9 bases; bases outside gene matches: 9. The CDR3 runs to 17 residues. CDR3 region: CASSLDGIWTGGSPLHF. CDR3 DNA sequence: TGTGCCAGCAGCTTAGACGGAATTTGGACAGGGGGTTCACCCCTCCACTTT.

Turning to this clone: Given a much more abundant clone one base away, this may be a read error. The V call is TRBV7-6, the J call TRBJ2-7, with D tentatively TRBD2 (6 bases). Germline CDR1 and CDR2: SGHVS and FNYEAQ. This CDR3 has 16 amino acids. As DNA, the CDR3 is TGTGCCAGCAGCGTAGCGGCGGGGCCCTCGTCCTACGAGCAGTACTTC. Translated, it gives CASSVAAGPSSYEQYF. The full variable domain, its missing parts supplied by reference TRBV7-6 and TRBJ2-7, is GAGVSQSPRYKVTKRGQDVALRCDPISGHVSLYWYRQALGQGPEFLTYFNYEAQQDKSGLPNDRFSAERPEGSISTLTIQRTEQRDSAMYRCASSVAAGPSSYEQYFGPGTRLTVT.

The V gene is TRBV6-1, the J gene TRBJ1-5; D unresolved. Germline loops: CDR1 MNHNS, CDR2 SASEGT. Between the trimmed V and J ends, which lost 2 bases and 0 bases, there was a span of 14 bases. This CDR3 region has 17 residues. The CDR3 DNA reads TGTGCCAGCAGTGAATATAACCGGGCCTATAGCAATCAGCCCCAGCATTTT. This translates into CASSEYNRAYSNQPQHF.

This clone is medium-sized (0.01 to 0.1%) in the sample. This sequence joins TRBV7-9 and TRBJ2-7; TRBD1 matches at 10 bases. The CDR3 is 16 amino acids. V shed 5 bases and J 1 base; nucleotides not matched to a gene: 8. The germline V gene encodes CDR1 SEHNR and CDR2 FQNEAQ (reference sequence). CDR3: CASSQTGQGYSYEQYF. CDR3 coding DNA: TGTGCCAGCAGCCAGACGGGACAGGGGTATTCCTACGAGCAGTACTTC.

Only a few counts were recorded for this clone. The chain couples TRBV11-2 to TRBJ2-7; D is tentatively TRBD1 or TRBD2 (5 bases each). With 4 bases removed from V and 2 bases from J, the gap between germline ends came to 18 bases. This CDR3 has 16 residues. CDR1 SGHAT and CDR2 FQNNGV come from the germline V gene. The CDR3 protein is CASSSPGAHWPYEQYF. Here the CDR3 DNA reads TGTGCCAGCAGCTCCCCCGGGGCACACTGGCCCTACGAGCAGTACTTC.

The CDR3 sequence: CSAQGGDEQYF. In DNA, the CDR3 is TGCAGTGCACAGGGGGGGGACGAGCAGTACTTC. The chain combines TRBV20-1 with TRBJ2-7; D may be TRBD1 (8 bases). V lost 6 bases to trimming and J lost 5 bases, with 11 bases between them. Germline CDR1 is DFQATT and CDR2 is SNEGSKA (reference sequence). There are 11 residues in the CDR3.

This chain links TRBV6-1 with TRBJ2-1; D is possibly TRBD1 (5 bases). Per the germline V gene, CDR1 is MNHNS and CDR2 is SASEGT. The CDR3 runs to 11 residues. Trimming shortened V by 5 bases and J by 9 bases, and 8 bases separated the two germline ends. CDR3 residues: CASSQGSEQFF. For the CDR3, the DNA is TGTGCCAGCAGTCAGGGTAGTGAGCAGTTCTTC.

Judged by abundance, this clone is medium-sized (0.01 to 0.1%). The gene calls are TRBV5-1 and TRBJ1-4, with 7 bases fitting TRBD1. This CDR3 spans 14 amino acids. Germline CDR1 and CDR2: SGHRS and YFSETQ. With V trimmed by 2 bases and J by 7 bases, 5 bases remained unmatched. The DNA of the CDR3 is TGCGCCAGCAGCTTCAGCCAGGGGGGTGAAAAACTGTTTTTT. Protein sequence: CASSFSQGGEKLFF.

Points on this clone: This clone may be a read error of a much larger clone one base away. The same CDR3 also results from other DNA sequences found in this sample. The chain links TRBV7-6 to TRBJ2-3; the D gene could be TRBD1 or TRBD2 (5 bases each). CDR1 is SGHVS, CDR2 FNYEAQ, per germline. The CDR3 length is 14 residues. Trimming pared 0 bases from V and 1 base from J, leaving 5 bases between. CDR3 residues: CASSLAGGTDTQYF. As DNA, the CDR3 is TGTGCCAGCAGCTTAGCGGGGGGCACAGATACGCAGTATTTT.

This clone has more than one count but fewer than ten. This rearrangement joins TRBV5-6 to TRBJ2-3; unclear D gene. The CDR3 has 14 amino acids. The V and J ends lost 1 base and 2 bases respectively, with 8 bases between them. Germline V gene sequence: CDR1 SGHDT, CDR2 YYEEEE. The DNA for the CDR3 is TGTGCCAGCAGCTTGCTAGGGATCACAGATACGCAGTATTTT. Translation: CASSLLGITDTQYF.

The J gene is TRBJ1-6, the V gene TRBV7-2; a possible D gene is TRBD1 (6 bases). Germline-derived CDR1 and CDR2 are SGHTA and FQGNSA. The CDR3 contains 14 residues. Trimming pared 5 bases from V and 9 bases from J, leaving 14 bases between. The CDR3 DNA follows: TGTGCCAGCAGCGAGGGACATCTACGTTCACCCCTCCACTTT. As protein: CASSEGHLRSPLHF.

This clone was seen a few times. The J gene is TRBJ1-2, the V gene TRBV27; the D gene is possibly TRBD1 (6 bases). The V gene's germline CDR1 is MNHEY and CDR2 SMNVEV (reference sequence). The CDR3 has 13 amino acids. Trimming cost V 9 bases and J 3 bases, with 14 bases left between them. CDR3 sequence: CASAPGVYYGYTF. The CDR3 coding sequence is TGTGCCAGTGCCCCAGGGGTGTACTATGGCTACACCTTC.

The chain links TRBV27 to TRBJ2-7; no definite D call. V was pared by 0 bases and J by 4 bases, with 7 bases between. From germline, CDR1 is MNHEY and CDR2 SMNVEV (reference sequence). The CDR3 is 13 residues long. The CDR3 loop is CASSLSLGYEQYF. The CDR3 region has the DNA TGTGCCAGCAGTTTATCTCTGGGATACGAGCAGTACTTC.

The J gene is TRBJ2-7, the V gene TRBV9; 7 bases map to TRBD2. V lost 3 bases and J lost 2; bases outside the gene matches: 8. Germline lookup yields CDR1 SGDLS and CDR2 YYNGEE. The CDR3 covers 15 residues. The CDR3 here is CASSGEGRGAYEQYF. The DNA of the CDR3 is TGTGCCAGCAGCGGAGAGGGTCGGGGGGCCTACGAGCAGTACTTC. Filled out from reference TRBV9 and TRBJ2-7, the complete variable domain reads DSGVTQTPKHLITATGQRVTLRCSPRSGDLSVYWYQQSLDQGLQFLIQYYNGEERAKGNILERFSAQQFPDLHSELNLSSLELGDSALYFCASSGEGRGAYEQYFGPGTRLTVT.

This clone occurred a few times. The CDR3 DNA follows: TGTGCCAGCAGTCTACAGGGGGCTATTCAGCCCCAGCATTTT. It encodes CASSLQGAIQPQHF. The chain joins TRBV28 to TRBJ1-5; 9 bases match TRBD1. Germline V gene sequence: CDR1 MDHEN, CDR2 SYDVKM. The CDR3 loop spans 14 amino acids. With V trimmed by 5 bases and J by 6 bases, 5 bases remained unmatched.

In its sample, this clone was seen a few times. The chain links TRBV7-6 to TRBJ2-5, with a tentative D call TRBD2 (6 bases). Germline CDR1 is SGHVS and CDR2 is FNYEAQ. This CDR3 is built from 14 residues. V was shortened by 1 base and J by 5 bases, with 11 bases between the two germline ends. CDR3 in amino acids: CASSLDWGGETQYF. As DNA, the CDR3 is TGTGCCAGCAGCTTAGATTGGGGAGGTGAGACCCAGTACTTC.

This clone was counted between two and nine times. This sequence joins TRBV9 and TRBJ2-3; D is undetermined. The CDR3 extends over 14 amino acids. Per germline, CDR1 SGDLS and CDR2 YYNGEE. The ends were cut back, 0 bases at V and 2 bases at J, with 7 bases in the middle. This CDR3 reads CASSVGEYTDTQYF. The CDR3 DNA follows: TGTGCCAGCAGCGTAGGGGAATACACAGATACGCAGTATTTT.

This clone qualifies as medium-sized. CDR3 sequence: CATHLGGNTEAFF. As DNA, the CDR3 is TGTGCCACCCACCTGGGAGGGAACACTGAAGCTTTCTTT. This rearrangement joins TRBV6-5 to TRBJ1-1; D is unclear. V was trimmed by 10 bases and J by 1 base, leaving 13 bases between them. The V gene's germline CDR1 is MNHEY and CDR2 SVGAGI. This CDR3 comprises 13 residues.

The V and J genes are TRBV7-9 and TRBJ1-2; TRBD1 is a possible D gene (6 bases). This CDR3 is 13 amino acids long. From germline, CDR1 is SEHNR and CDR2 FQNEAQ (reference sequence). V was trimmed by 5 bases and J by 4 bases, leaving 11 bases between them. The CDR3: CASSAQGFYGYTF. CDR3 nucleotides: TGTGCCAGCAGCGCTCAGGGGTTCTATGGCTACACCTTC.

The chain joins TRBV2 to TRBJ2-1; TRBD2 matches 12 bases. The CDR3 spans 19 residues. Trimming cost V 3 bases and J 0 bases; bases outside gene matches: 9. Germline values: CDR1 SNHLY, CDR2 FYNNEI. Written as DNA, the CDR3 is TGTGCCAGCAGTGATTCAAGACTAGCGGGAGTAAGCTCCTACAATGAGCAGTTCTTC. Residues: CASSDSRLAGVSSYNEQFF.

This clone was counted only a few times. V gene TRBV6-5 combines with J gene TRBJ1-3, with 8 bases fitting TRBD1. Looked up from germline, CDR1 is MNHEY and CDR2 is SVGAGI. V dropped 3 bases and J dropped 4; count of bases not matched to a gene: 2. The CDR3 has 14 residues. The CDR3 DNA reads as TGTGCCAGCAGTTATTGGACAGGGGGAAACACCATATATTTT. This translates into CASSYWTGGNTIYF.

A few counts support this clone. This chain connects TRBV27 to TRBJ1-5; 9 bases are shared with TRBD1. The CDR3 has 15 residues. J lost 9 bases, V lost 1 base, and 7 bases had no gene match. Looked up from germline, CDR1 is MNHEY and CDR2 is SMNVEV (reference sequence). The CDR3 region is CASSLYTGGGGPQHF. The CDR3, as DNA: TGTGCCAGCAGTTTATACACAGGGGGCGGCGGGCCCCAGCATTTT.

V is TRBV15 and J is TRBJ2-6, with D uncertain. Per germline, CDR1 LNHNV and CDR2 YYDKDF (reference sequence). This CDR3 comprises 18 residues. The V end lost 0 bases, the J end lost 0 bases, and 12 bases lay between the germline ends. CDR3 nucleotides: TGTGCCACCAGCAGAGATTGGGCCCAGGTCTCTGGGGCCAACGTCCTGACTTTC. Translated: CATSRDWAQVSGANVLTF.

This clone was found a few times. V gene TRBV5-1 combines with J gene TRBJ2-4; D is ambiguous. The CDR3 is 16 residues long. Germline CDR1 reads SGHRS; CDR2 reads YFSETQ. Trimming pared 0 bases from V and 1 base from J, leaving 11 bases between. DNA of the CDR3: TGCGCCAGCAGCTTGGCCCCTTTTCATGCCAAAAACATTCAGTACTTC. It is translated as CASSLAPFHAKNIQYF.

The gene calls are TRBV10-3 and TRBJ1-1; TRBD1 agrees at 7 bases. This CDR3 has 18 residues. Losses at the gene ends were 1 base for V and 0 bases for J; bases not matched to a gene: 11. Per the germline V gene, CDR1 is ENHRY and CDR2 is SYGVKD. The CDR3, as DNA: TGTGCCATCAGTGAGTATGGGACAGCAATTTCTCTGAACACTGAAGCTTTCTTT. Amino acids: CAISEYGTAISLNTEAFF.

The V gene is TRBV30, the J gene TRBJ2-3, with 12 nucleotides matching TRBD2. Germline V gene lookup returns CDR1 GTSNPN and CDR2 SVGIG (reference sequence). The V and J ends lost 2 bases and 6 bases, in that order; junction bases with no gene match: 6. The CDR3 extends over 15 amino acids. CDR3 DNA: TGTGCCTGGAGTCCAACTAGCGGGAGGTGGGATACGCAGTATTTT. Its translation: CAWSPTSGRWDTQYF.